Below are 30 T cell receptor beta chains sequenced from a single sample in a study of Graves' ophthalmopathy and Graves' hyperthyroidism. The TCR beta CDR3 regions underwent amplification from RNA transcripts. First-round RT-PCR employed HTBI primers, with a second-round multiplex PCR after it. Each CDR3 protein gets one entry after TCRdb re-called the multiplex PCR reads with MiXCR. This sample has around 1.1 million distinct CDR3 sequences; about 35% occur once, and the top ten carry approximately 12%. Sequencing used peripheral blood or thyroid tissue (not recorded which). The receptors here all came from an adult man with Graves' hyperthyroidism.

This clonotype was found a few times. As DNA, the CDR3 is TGTGCCAGCAGTGCCCCCGGCGGGACAGGGTTTCAGCCCCAGCATTTT. Residues: CASSAPGGTGFQPQHF. The chain has TRBV2 and TRBJ1-5; 9 nucleotides line up with TRBD1. CDR3 length: 16 amino acids. With V trimmed by 4 bases and J by 6 bases, 10 bases remained unmatched. Germline CDR1 SNHLY, CDR2 FYNNEI.

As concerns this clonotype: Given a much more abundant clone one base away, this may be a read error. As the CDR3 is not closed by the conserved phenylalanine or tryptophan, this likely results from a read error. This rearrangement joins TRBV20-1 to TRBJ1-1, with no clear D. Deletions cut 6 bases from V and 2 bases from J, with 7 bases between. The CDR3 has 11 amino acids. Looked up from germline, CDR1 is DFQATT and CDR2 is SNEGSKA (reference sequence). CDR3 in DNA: TGCAGTGCCCAACACAACACTGAAGCTTTCTGT. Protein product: CSAQHNTEAFC.

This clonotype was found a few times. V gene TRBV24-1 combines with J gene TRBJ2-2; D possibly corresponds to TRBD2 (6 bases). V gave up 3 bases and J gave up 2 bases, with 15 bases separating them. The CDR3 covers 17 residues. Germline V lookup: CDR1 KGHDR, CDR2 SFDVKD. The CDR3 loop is CATSDTRDLGNTGELFF. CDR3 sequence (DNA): TGTGCCACCAGTGATACACGGGACTTAGGAAACACCGGGGAGCTGTTTTTT.

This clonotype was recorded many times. CDR3 sequence (DNA): TGTGCCAGCAGCTTACGTCCAGGGGCGAACACCGGGGAGCTGTTTTTT. Protein: CASSLRPGANTGELFF. The chain recombines TRBV7-2 with TRBJ2-2; TRBD1 might be the D (6 bases). CDR1 SGHTA and CDR2 FQGNSA come from the germline V gene. This CDR3 has 16 amino acids. V dropped 2 bases and J dropped 0 bases, with 10 bases sitting between them.

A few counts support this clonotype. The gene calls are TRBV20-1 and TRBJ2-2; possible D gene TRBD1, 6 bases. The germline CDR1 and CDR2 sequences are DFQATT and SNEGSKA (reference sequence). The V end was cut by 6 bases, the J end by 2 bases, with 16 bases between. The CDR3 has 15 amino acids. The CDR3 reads CSATAVQGNTGELFF. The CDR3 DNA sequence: TGCAGTGCCACCGCTGTACAGGGTAACACCGGGGAGCTGTTTTTT.

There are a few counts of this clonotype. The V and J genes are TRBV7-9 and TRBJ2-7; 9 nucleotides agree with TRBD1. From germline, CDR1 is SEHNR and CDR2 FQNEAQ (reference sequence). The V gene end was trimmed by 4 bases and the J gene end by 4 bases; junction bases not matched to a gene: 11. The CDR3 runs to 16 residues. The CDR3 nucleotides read TGTGCCAGCAGCTCATCCCGGGACAGGGCTTCGTACGAGCAGTACTTC. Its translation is CASSSSRDRASYEQYF.

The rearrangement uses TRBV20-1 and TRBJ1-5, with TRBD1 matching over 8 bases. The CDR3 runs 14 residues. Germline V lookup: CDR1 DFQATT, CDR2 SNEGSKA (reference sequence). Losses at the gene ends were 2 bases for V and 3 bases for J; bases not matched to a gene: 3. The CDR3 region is CSARQTGDNQPQHF. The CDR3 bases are TGCAGTGCTAGACAGACAGGGGACAATCAGCCCCAGCATTTT.

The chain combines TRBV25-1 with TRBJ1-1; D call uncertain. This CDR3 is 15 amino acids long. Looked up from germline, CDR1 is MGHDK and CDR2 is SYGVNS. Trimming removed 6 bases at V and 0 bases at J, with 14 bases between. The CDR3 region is CASSPTTSMNTEAFF. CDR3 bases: TGTGCCAGCAGCCCGACAACTTCCATGAACACTGAAGCTTTCTTT.

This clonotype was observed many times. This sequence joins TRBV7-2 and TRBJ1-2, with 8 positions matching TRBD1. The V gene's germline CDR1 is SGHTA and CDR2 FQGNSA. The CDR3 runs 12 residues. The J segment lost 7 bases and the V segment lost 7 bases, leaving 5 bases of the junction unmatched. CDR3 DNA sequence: TGTGCCAGCATTCTCAGGGGGCTTGGCTACACCTTC. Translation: CASILRGLGYTF.

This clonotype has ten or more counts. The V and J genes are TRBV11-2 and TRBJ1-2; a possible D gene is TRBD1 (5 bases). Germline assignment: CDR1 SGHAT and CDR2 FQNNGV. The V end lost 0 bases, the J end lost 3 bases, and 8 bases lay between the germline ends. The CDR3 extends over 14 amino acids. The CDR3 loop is CASSLDTGDYGYTF. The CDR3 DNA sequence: TGTGCCAGCAGCTTAGATACGGGGGACTATGGCTACACCTTC.

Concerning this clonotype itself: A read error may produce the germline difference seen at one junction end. CDR3 sequence: CANSIRTGTYEQYF. For the CDR3, the DNA is TGCGCCAACAGCATACGGACAGGGACCTACGAGCAGTACTTC. The chain couples TRBV5-1 to TRBJ2-7; TRBD1 aligns across 8 bases. Germline values: CDR1 SGHRS, CDR2 YFSETQ. The CDR3 sequence is 14 residues long.

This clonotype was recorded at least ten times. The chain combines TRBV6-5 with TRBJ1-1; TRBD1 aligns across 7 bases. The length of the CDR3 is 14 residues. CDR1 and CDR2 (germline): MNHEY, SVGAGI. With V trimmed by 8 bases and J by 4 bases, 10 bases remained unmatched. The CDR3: CASQRGGQITEAFF. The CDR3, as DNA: TGTGCCAGCCAACGGGGGGGACAGATCACTGAAGCTTTCTTT.

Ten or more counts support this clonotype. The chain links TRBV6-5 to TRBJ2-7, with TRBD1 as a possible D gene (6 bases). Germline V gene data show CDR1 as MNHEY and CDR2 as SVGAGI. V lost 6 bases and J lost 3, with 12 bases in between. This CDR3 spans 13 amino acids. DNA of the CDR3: TGTGCCAGCAGCCACAGGGCTTACTACGAGCAGTACTTC. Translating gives CASSHRAYYEQYF.

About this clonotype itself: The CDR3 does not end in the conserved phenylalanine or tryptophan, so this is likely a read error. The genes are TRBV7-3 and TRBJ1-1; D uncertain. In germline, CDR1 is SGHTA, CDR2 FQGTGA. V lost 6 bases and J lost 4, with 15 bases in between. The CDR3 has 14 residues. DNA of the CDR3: TGTGCCAGCAGTAAAAGTTTGTGTTCCACTGAAGCTTTCCTT. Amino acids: CASSKSLCSTEAFL.

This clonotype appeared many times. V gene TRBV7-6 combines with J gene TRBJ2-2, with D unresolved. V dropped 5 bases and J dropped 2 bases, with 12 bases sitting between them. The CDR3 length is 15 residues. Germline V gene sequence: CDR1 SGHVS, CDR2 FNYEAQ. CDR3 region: CASSPVRANTGELFF. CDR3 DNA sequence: TGTGCCAGCAGCCCGGTTCGGGCCAACACCGGGGAGCTGTTTTTT.

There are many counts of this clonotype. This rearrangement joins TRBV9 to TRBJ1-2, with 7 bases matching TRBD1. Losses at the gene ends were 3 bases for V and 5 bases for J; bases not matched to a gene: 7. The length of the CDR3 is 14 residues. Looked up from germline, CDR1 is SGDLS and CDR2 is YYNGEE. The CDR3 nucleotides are TGTGCCAGCAGCGCCCGACAGGGCGTTTATGGCTACACCTTC. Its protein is CASSARQGVYGYTF.

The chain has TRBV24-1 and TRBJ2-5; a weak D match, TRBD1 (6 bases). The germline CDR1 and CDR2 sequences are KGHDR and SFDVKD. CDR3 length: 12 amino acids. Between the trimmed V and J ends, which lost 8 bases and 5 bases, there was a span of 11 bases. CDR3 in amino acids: CATNGQRETQYF. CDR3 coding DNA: TGTGCCACCAACGGACAGCGGGAGACCCAGTACTTC.

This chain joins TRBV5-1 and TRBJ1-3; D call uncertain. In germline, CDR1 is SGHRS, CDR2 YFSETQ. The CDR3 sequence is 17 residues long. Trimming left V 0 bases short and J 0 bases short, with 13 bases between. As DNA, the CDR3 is TGCGCCAGCAGCTTGGGCCGGTCTGCAAGCTCTGGAAACACCATATATTTT. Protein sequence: CASSLGRSASSGNTIYF.

The CDR3 region has the DNA TGCGCCAGCAGCTTGGGTTTCGGGCCCGGGACAGGGGGCGGGGAGCAGTACTTC. This sequence encodes CASSLGFGPGTGGGEQYF. V is TRBV5-1 and J is TRBJ2-7; 12 nucleotides match TRBD1. The CDR3 totals 18 residues. Germline values: CDR1 SGHRS, CDR2 YFSETQ. With V trimmed by 0 bases and J by 7 bases, 14 bases remained unmatched.

The CDR3, as DNA: TGTGCCAGCAGTCTAACTAGCGAGGAGCTGTTTTTT. It codes for CASSLTSEELFF. The chain combines TRBV6-5 with TRBJ2-2; 7 positions agree with TRBD2. V lost 5 bases, J lost 10 bases, and 4 bases stayed unmatched. In germline, CDR1 is MNHEY, CDR2 SVGAGI. This CDR3 region has 12 residues.

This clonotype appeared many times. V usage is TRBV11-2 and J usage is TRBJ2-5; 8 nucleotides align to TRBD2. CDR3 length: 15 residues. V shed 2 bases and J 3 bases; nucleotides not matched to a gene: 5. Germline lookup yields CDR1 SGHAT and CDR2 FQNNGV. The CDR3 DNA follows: TGTGCCAGCAGCTTATGGCGGGGGGTGGAAGAGACCCAGTACTTC. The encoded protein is CASSLWRGVEETQYF.

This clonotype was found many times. The CDR3 loop is CASSSRDFVYEQYF. In DNA form, the CDR3 reads TGTGCCAGCAGTTCCCGGGACTTCGTTTACGAGCAGTACTTC. The V and J genes are TRBV6-5 and TRBJ2-7; maybe TRBD2 (6 bases). V was cut by 4 bases and J by 4 bases, with 14 bases left in between. Germline loops: CDR1 MNHEY, CDR2 SVGAGI. The CDR3 sequence is 14 residues long.

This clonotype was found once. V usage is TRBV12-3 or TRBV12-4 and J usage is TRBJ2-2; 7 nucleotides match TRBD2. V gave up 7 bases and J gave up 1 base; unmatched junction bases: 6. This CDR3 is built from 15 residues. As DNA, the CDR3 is TGTGCCAGCACCCAGACGGGGGGGAACACCGGGGAGCTGTTTTTT. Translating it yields CASTQTGGNTGELFF.

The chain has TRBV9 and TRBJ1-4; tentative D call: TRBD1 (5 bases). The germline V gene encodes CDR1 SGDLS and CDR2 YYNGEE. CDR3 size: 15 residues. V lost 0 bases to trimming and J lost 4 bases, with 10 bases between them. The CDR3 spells CASSVGQRGNEKLFF. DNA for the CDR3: TGTGCCAGCAGCGTAGGACAGCGTGGTAATGAAAAACTGTTTTTT.

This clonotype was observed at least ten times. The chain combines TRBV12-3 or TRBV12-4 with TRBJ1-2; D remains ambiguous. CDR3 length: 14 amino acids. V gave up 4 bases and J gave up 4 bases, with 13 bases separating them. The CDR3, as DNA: TGTGCCAGCAGTTCTCGTGGGAGCCTCTATGGCTACACCTTC. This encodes CASSSRGSLYGYTF.

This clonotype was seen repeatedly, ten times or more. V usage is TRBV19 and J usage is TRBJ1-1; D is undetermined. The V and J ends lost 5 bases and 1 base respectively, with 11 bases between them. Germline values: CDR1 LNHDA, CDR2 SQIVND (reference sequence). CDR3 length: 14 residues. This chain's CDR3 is CASSPGTTNTEAFF. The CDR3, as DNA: TGTGCCAGTAGTCCGGGAACTACGAACACTGAAGCTTTCTTT.

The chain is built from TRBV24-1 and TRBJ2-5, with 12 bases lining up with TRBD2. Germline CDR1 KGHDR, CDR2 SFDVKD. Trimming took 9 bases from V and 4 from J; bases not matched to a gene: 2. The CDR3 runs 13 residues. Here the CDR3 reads CATVLAGGETQYF. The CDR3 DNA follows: TGTGCCACCGTACTAGCGGGGGGAGAGACCCAGTACTTC.

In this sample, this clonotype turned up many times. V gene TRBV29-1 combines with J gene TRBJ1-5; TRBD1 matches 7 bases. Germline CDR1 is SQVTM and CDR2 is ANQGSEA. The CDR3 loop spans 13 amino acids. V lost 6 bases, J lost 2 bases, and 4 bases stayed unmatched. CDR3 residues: CSVNGQGNQPQHF. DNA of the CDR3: TGCAGCGTAAACGGACAGGGCAATCAGCCCCAGCATTTT.

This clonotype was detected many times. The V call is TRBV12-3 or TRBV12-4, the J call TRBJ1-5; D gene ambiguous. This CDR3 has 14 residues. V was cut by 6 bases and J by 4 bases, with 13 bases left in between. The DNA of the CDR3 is TGTGCCAGCAGCTCCCCCCCGGGTAATCAGCCCCAGCATTTT. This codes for CASSSPPGNQPQHF.

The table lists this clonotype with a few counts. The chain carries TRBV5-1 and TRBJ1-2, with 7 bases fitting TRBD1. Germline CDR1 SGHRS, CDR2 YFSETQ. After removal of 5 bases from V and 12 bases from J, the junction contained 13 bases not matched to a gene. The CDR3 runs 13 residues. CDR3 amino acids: CASRQGHSSGNTF. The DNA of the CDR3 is TGCGCCAGCAGACAGGGGCACAGCTCTGGAAACACCTTC.